The present T cell receptor (beta chain) was sequenced within a study of blood T cell repertoires in COVID-19 (dated by TCRdb to about 2020). Study-wide context: Collaborator samples came from the United States, Italy and Spain and covered acute and convalescent phases of COVID-19. The prospective study material was composed of cDNA or gDNA derived from T cells, B-cell-depleted T cells, or PBMCs. Subjects who had been exposed to COVID-19, were actively infected with it, or had recovered from it provided the deeply sampled blood TCRbeta repertoires that made up the dataset. The repertoires were made available in a free public database intended to serve as a resource for research on the immune response to SARS-CoV-2. The samples were drawn from the first 160 participants of the ongoing ImmuneRACE study and from over a thousand subjects provided by 6 global collaborators. Sample metadata almost always included a de-identified subject ID, COVID-19 status, age in years and sex. Where available, HLA class I and class II types were taken from metadata supplied by the sample provider and were not determined by assay-based typing.

TCRbeta CDR3 regions were amplified from genomic DNA by means of the immunoSEQ Assay, a bias-controlled multiplex PCR. In the original analysis: The number of nucleated cells in each sample was estimated from the amplification of reference gene primers within the assay. To quantify the absolute abundance of each unique TCRbeta CDR3 rearrangement, sequence reads were collapsed and filtered. For each sample, productive Simpson clonality was calculated as the square root of Simpson's diversity index over productive rearrangements. Here the immuneACCESS table is served through TCRdb, limited to in-frame sequences with V and J called. Missing clones are a known gap in these copies; in checked studies unresolved V genes cover under half, and the rest lacks a known reason. The DNA gave D and trimming, while V, J and clone size come from that table. This sample holds approximately 230,000 clones; roughly 87% were observed only once. The ten most abundant clones make up around 3.3% of the sample.

Notes on this clone: The target of this receptor is not known. Base qualities are not provided; no much larger clone lies one nucleotide away.

Summary of the overall study and its limitations: The quantity of clinical and demographic metadata differed by source and by participant and was supplied without curation.

The collaborating institutions used their own protocols to collect whole blood in K2EDTA tubes. For TCRbeta analysis, collaborators shipped samples in one of three forms: frozen whole blood, isolated PBMCs, or DNA extracted from either of those sample types. Measured from the cysteine to the phenylalanine, the CDR3 is 16 residues long. Left in the record is the CDR3 DNA by itself, 48 bases read in frame from the first base. CDR1 LGHNA and CDR2 YSLEER are derived from the germline V gene. Trimming removed 4 bases from V and 7 bases from J, leaving 19 bases between the germline ends. This sequence was found in a man aged 18 to 30 with active or convalescent COVID-19. This sequence uses TRBV4-3 and TRBJ2-2; the D segment could be TRBD2, given 5 matching bases. Material: peripheral blood. The nucleotide sequence reads as follows: TGCGCCAGCAGCCGAGATATGGACCGCCGGGGCGGGGAGCTGTTTTTT. This yields the protein CASSRDMDRRGGELFF.